This TCR beta chain was recorded in a study of low-dose radiotherapy and immunotherapy resistance in tumors. At the level of the study: Intravenously given cyclophosphamide 200 mg/m2 followed a two-week schedule that placed each dose one day before radiation and immunotherapy.

Regarding time point: after trial treatment. Sample treatment: LDRT plus nivolumab, ipilimumab, low-dose cyclophosphamide and aspirin (RACIN trial). Eligible patients bore advanced solid tumors devoid of tumor-infiltrating lymphocytes. Priming of first-strand cDNA relied on TRAV- and TRBV-specific primers (covering alpha and beta chains). The PCR that amplified TCRs ran for 20 cycles, relying on a constant-region primer and a V-primer adapter. In vitro transcription amplified isolated mRNA. In TCRdb, the reads were re-called with MiXCR into one record per CDR3 protein. This table holds about 91,000 distinct CDR3 sequences, approximately 22% found once. This clonotype occurred many times. The sequence derives from a female donor with ovarian cancer. The material was PBMCs, obtained after low-dose radiotherapy plus immunotherapy.

The CDR3, as DNA: TGCAGTGCTAGGGGACTAGCGGGCTACGAGCAGTACTTC. Its protein product is CSARGLAGYEQYF. This chain links TRBV20-1 with TRBJ2-7; TRBD2 aligns across 12 bases. CDR1 DFQATT and CDR2 SNEGSKA come from the germline V gene (reference sequence). The trim removed 3 bases at V and 3 bases at J, leaving 0 bases unmatched. The CDR3 covers 13 residues.